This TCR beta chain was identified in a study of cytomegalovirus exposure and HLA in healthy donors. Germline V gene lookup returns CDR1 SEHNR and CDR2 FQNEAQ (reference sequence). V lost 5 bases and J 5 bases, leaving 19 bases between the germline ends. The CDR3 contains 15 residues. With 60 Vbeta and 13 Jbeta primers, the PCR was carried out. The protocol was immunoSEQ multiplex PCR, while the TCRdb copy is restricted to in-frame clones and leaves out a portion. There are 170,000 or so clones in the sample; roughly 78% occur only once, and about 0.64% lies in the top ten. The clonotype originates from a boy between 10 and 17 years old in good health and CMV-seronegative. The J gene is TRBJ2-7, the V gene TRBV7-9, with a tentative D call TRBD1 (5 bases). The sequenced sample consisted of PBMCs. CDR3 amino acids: CASSAGHLGVDEQYF. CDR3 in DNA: TGTGCCAGCAGCGCCGGACACTTAGGAGTCGACGAGCAGTACTTC.